A selection of T cell receptor beta chains follows, all from one sample in a study of T cell repertoires in cytomegalovirus infection. TCRdb itself ran the reads through MiXCR, one entry per CDR3 protein. This sample has about 310,000 distinct CDR3 sequences; around 9.6% occur once, and the top ten carry over 2.5%. The sample taken for sequencing was PBMCs. These receptors originate from a human donor in good health (CMV status not recorded). Some clones in this sample may be carry-over from other donors' samples. CDR3s include the opening cysteine and the closing phenylalanine or tryptophan. The order of the fields is J gene, CDR3 length, V gene, CDR3 protein.

>TRBJ1-6|13|TRBV2
CASRAGAGSPLHF
>TRBJ1-2|12|TRBV5-5
CASSLLTRSYTF
>TRBJ1-1|12|TRBV6-1
CASSDTFGQAFF
>TRBJ1-1|15|TRBV20-1
CSASDKQGMNTEAFF
>TRBJ1-2|15|TRBV6-5
CASSIVSTGRYGYTF
>TRBJ2-2|16|TRBV12-3/TRBV12-4
CASSLRAPINTGELFF
>TRBJ1-2|13|TRBV28
CASSSQGFYGYTF
>TRBJ2-6|17|TRBV24-1
CATSAPGAPSGANVLTF
>TRBJ1-6|15|TRBV20-1
CSARDSGQGNSPLHF
>TRBJ2-2|14|TRBV7-8
CASSLVEGPGELFF
>TRBJ1-1|12|TRBV9
CASSAPRAEAFF
>TRBJ2-5|13|TRBV7-2
CASSLEGKKTQYF
>TRBJ2-1|14|TRBV6-2/TRBV6-3
CASGNPGQYNEQFF
>TRBJ2-4|14|TRBV19
CASNPLGRRDIQYF
>TRBJ1-2|14|TRBV7-9
CASSLHERDYGYTF
>TRBJ2-7|17|TRBV25-1
CASNASRDRVSSYEQYF
>TRBJ2-1|17|TRBV25-1
CASSPPRLVPFYNEQFF
>TRBJ2-3|14|TRBV29-1
CSVVSGGLTDTQYF
>TRBJ2-1|11|TRBV20-1
CSAGQLGEQFF
>TRBJ1-5|14|TRBV27
CASSFAGHNQPQHF
>TRBJ2-5|12|TRBV6-1
CASSLPGKAQYF
>TRBJ2-1|14|TRBV7-7
CASSSYLGGPEQFF
>TRBJ1-2|12|TRBV6-5
CASSYKGLGYTF
>TRBJ2-3|15|TRBV7-9
CASSDWGRITDTQYF
>TRBJ1-1|12|TRBV28
CASRVGGTEAFF
>TRBJ1-3|16|TRBV28
CASSLGRMNNGNTIYF
>TRBJ2-5|16|TRBV5-5
CASSLDARGGWETQYF
>TRBJ2-3|16|TRBV7-2
CASSLVGQGGTDTQYF
>TRBJ2-5|15|TRBV7-2
CASSPGTSGQETQYF
>TRBJ2-5|15|TRBV15
CATSRDWQGQETQYF
>TRBJ1-6|11|TRBV2
CASTDGAPLHF
>TRBJ1-4|12|TRBV29-1
CSVATAWEKLFF
>TRBJ2-5|15|TRBV20-1
CSARHLGQGQETQYF
>TRBJ1-6|14|TRBV7-9
CASSLGQGLLTLHF
>TRBJ2-5|12|TRBV20-1
CSAQTGETTQYF
>TRBJ2-7|14|TRBV25-1
CASSEGLQPYEQYF
>TRBJ2-1|17|TRBV6-5
CASSYRRRASGYNEQFF
>TRBJ1-1|14|TRBV5-1
CASSSSGVGTEAFF
>TRBJ2-2|14|TRBV2
CASSGNRNTGELFF
>TRBJ1-1|14|TRBV7-9
CASSLTRQGGEAFF
>TRBJ2-3|13|TRBV7-2
CASSQRSLDTQYF
>TRBJ2-3|15|TRBV7-9
CASSSTSGLTDTQYF
>TRBJ1-5|14|TRBV28
CASSLTGASKPQHF
>TRBJ2-5|12|TRBV7-9
CASSPQAETQYF
>TRBJ1-5|12|TRBV28
CASRNLNQPQHF
>TRBJ2-2|16|TRBV13
CASSLGGQGLTGELFF
>TRBJ1-1|16|TRBV12-5
CASGYTGAPSNTEAFF
>TRBJ2-1|17|TRBV20-1
CSARDWVGLAGNNEQFF
>TRBJ2-1|13|TRBV7-2
CASSLRVVNEQFF
>TRBJ2-3|12|TRBV7-2
CASSPNTDTQYF
>TRBJ2-1|15|TRBV12-3/TRBV12-4
CASRPGVGAYNEQFF
>TRBJ2-1|13|TRBV24-1
CATSARGAGEQFF
>TRBJ1-2|14|TRBV5-4
CASSFGDPRYGYTF
>TRBJ1-1|12|TRBV6-5
CASVRQGSEAFF
>TRBJ1-1|14|TRBV7-9
CASSAQTGNTEAFF
>TRBJ2-7|12|TRBV29-1
CSVAGESYEQYF
>TRBJ2-6|18|TRBV19
CASSSSGLDGSGANVLTF
>TRBJ2-1|14|TRBV23-1
CASSQKQHYNEQFF
>TRBJ1-1|15|TRBV20-1
CSARAWDQMNTEAFF